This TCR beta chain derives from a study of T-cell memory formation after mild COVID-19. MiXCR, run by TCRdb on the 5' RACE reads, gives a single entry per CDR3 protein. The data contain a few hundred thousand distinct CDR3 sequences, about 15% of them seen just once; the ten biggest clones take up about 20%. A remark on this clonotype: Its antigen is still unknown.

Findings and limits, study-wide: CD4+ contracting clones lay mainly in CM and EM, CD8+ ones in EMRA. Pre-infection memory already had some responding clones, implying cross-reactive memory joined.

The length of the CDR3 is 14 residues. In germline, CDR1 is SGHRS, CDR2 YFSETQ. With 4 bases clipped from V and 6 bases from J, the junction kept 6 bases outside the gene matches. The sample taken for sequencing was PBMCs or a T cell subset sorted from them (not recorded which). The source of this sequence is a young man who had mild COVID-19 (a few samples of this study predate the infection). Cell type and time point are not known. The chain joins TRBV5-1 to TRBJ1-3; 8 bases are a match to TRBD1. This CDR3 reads CASSPGQGLNTIYF. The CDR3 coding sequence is TGCGCCAGCAGCCCCGGACAGGGACTAAACACCATATATTTT.